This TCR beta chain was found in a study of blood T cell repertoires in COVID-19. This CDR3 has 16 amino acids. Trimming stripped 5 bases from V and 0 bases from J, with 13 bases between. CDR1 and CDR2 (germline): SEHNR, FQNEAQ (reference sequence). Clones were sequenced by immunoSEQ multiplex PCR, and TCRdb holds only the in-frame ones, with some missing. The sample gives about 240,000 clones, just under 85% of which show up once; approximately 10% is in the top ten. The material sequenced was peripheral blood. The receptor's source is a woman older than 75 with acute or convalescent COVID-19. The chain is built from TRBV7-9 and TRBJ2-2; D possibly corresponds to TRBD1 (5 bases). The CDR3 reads CASSLPTVTNTGELFF. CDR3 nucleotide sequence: TGTGCCAGCAGCCTCCCGACAGTTACGAACACCGGGGAGCTGTTTTTT.